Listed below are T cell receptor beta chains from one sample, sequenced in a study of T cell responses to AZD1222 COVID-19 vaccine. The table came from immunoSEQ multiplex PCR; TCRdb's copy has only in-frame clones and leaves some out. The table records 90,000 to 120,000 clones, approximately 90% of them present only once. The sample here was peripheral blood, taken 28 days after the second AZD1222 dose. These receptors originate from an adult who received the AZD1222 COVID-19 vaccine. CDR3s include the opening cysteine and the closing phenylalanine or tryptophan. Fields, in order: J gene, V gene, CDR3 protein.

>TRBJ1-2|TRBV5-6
CASSLYGQGGYGYTF
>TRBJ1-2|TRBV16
CASSQFDGYTF
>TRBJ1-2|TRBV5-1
CASSSGPGKMERYGYTF
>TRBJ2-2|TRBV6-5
CASTDRGWTGELFF
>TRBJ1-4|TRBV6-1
CASSADRTNEKLFF
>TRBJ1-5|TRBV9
CASSRSGQGNQPQHF
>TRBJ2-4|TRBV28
CVSRGGGAKNIQYF
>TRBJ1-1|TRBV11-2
CASSLMAGGTEAFF
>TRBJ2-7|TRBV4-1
CASSQRLADFHEQYF
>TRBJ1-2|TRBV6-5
CASSYPGQGFYGYTF
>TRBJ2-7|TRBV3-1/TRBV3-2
CASSQNGQAGSGEQYF
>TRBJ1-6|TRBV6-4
CASSEAGTGVSPLHF
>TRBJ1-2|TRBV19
CASARGGVNYGYTF
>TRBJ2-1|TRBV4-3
CASSQEDSQEQFF
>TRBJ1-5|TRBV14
CASIRGWQPQHF
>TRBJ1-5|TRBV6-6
CASSPRQSNQPQHF
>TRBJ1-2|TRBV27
CASSYSGTSYGYTF
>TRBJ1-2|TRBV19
CASTPGSYGYTF
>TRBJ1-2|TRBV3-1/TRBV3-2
CASSPGSGSYGYTF
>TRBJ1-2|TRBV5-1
CASSLRSGQGHGYTF
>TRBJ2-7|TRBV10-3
CAIREDSSGDEQYF
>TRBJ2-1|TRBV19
CASSVDRNGPYNEQFF
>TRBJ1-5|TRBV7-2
CASSPTREEQPQHF
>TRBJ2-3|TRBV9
CASSVGVSRGLSTQYF
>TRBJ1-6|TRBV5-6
CASSLGGQGLPYNSPLHF
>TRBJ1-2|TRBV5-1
CASSAQGDDYGYTF
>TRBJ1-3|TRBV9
CASSPRGDLSGNTIYF
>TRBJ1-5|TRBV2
CASRGLREGQPQHF
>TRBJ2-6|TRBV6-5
CASSPASGANVLTF
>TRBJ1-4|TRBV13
CASSLGSSPNEKLFF
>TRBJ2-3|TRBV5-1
CASSLAARGGGTDTQYF
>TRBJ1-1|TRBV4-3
CASSQDRANTEAFF
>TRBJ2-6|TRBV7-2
CASSLDSAGGANVLTF
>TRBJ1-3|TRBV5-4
CASSLAGQGWGNTIYF
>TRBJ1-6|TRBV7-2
CASSLGQHYSPLHF
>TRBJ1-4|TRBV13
CASSYNPRGQGEKLFF
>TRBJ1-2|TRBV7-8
CASSLARVGRTGGAGYTF
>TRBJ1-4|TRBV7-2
CASSLVHRDEKLFF
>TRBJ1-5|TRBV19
CASSTNFGTGIQPQHF
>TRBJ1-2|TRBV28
CASSLPGQAGYGYTF
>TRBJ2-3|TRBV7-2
CASSFRVYGQGLTDTQYF
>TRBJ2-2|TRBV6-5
CASSRPINTGELFF
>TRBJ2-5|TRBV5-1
CASSFSGREETQYF
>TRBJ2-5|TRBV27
CASSFQGSRETQYF
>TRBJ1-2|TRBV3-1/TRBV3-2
CASSQERGDYGYTF
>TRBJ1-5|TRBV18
CASSPQDRTGEQPQHF
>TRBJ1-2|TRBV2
CAGYSPRSSGYTF
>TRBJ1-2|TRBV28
CASRPSGTASYGYTF
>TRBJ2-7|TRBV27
CASSLREGAGYEQYF
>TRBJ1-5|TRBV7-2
CASSPQGNHQPQHF
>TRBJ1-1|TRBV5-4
CASSSTVNTEAFF
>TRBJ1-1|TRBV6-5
CASIRTGLNTEAFF
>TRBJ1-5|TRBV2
CASSTGPLQPQHF
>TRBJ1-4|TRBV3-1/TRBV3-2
CASSQEGRTSVGEKLFF
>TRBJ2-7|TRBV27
CASSLPGNHEQYF
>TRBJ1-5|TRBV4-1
CASSQAYSQPQHF
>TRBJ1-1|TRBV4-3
CASSPIGVNTEAFF
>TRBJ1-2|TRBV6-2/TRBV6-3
CASSYSPWRTSWGYTF
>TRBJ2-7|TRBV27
CASSTAGTAYEQYF
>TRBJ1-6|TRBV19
CASSWGQDNSPLHF